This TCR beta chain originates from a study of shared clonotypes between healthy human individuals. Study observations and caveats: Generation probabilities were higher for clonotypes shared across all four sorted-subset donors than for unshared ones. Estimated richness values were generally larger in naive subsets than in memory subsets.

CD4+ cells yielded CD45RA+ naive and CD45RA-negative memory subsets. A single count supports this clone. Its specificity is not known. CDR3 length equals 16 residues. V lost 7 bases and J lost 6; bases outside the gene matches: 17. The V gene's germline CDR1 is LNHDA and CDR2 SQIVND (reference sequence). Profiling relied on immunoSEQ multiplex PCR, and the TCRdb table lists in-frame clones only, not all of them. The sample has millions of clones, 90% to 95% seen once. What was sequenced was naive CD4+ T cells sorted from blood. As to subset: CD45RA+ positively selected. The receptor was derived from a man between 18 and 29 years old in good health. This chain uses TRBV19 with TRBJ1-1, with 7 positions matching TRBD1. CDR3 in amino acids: CASKYAGTEMGAEAFF. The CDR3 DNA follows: TGTGCCAGTAAATACGCCGGGACAGAGATGGGGGCTGAAGCTTTCTTT.